Listed below are T cell receptor beta chains from one sample, sequenced in a study of blood T cells in healthy people across ages. MiXCR, run by TCRdb on the 5' RACE reads, gives a single entry per CDR3 protein. The sample has fewer than 900,000 distinct CDR3 sequences, roughly two fifths seen once. Sequenced input: blood. The receptors derive from a woman aged 60 to 75 in good health. Both conserved end residues are part of each CDR3. The order of the fields is D gene, J gene, V gene, clone size, CDR3 protein. The D gene is left open where the match is weak. Expanded clones get a size class; other rows say once, few or many, or leave the size out.

NA | TRBJ1-1 | TRBV20-1 | few | CSAGGVSNTEAFF
NA | NA | TRBV6-1 | NA | CASSVGGGLKKETQYF
TRBD1 | TRBJ2-3 | TRBV14 | NA | CASSTGTGGSDTQYF
NA | TRBJ2-5 | TRBV4-3 | many | CASSLGQEETQYF
NA | TRBJ2-2 | TRBV12-3/TRBV12-4 | NA | CASGLLNTGELFF
NA | TRBJ2-7 | TRBV28 | many | CASSLQYEQYF
TRBD2 | TRBJ2-5 | TRBV28 | NA | CASSPRLAGARKETQYF
NA | TRBJ2-1 | TRBV7-9 | once | CASSPGSTDEQFF
NA | TRBJ2-5 | TRBV5-1 | once | CASSWVKYF
TRBD2 | TRBJ2-7 | TRBV4-1 | NA | CASSQERRTSVPYEQYF
NA | TRBJ1-6 | TRBV15 | few | CATSRDDSSPLHF
NA | TRBJ2-7 | TRBV2 | few | CASSGGTYYEQYF
NA | TRBJ1-1 | TRBV10-3 | NA | CAISERGRGPGTEAFF
NA | TRBJ2-1 | TRBV24-1 | NA | CATSDSFDNNEQFF
NA | TRBJ2-1 | TRBV7-2 | NA | CASSPSRRQFF
NA | TRBJ2-1 | TRBV13 | few | CASSLNGGLEQFF
NA | TRBJ1-2 | TRBV29-1 | few | CSVELVDYGYTF
NA | TRBJ2-5 | TRBV9 | NA | CASSVTGIQETQYF
TRBD2 | TRBJ2-5 | TRBV6-1 | NA | CASSERSSGAPPETQYF
TRBD1 | TRBJ1-1 | TRBV20-1 | NA | CSARNGRGGTEAFF
NA | TRBJ1-2 | TRBV4-1 | NA | CASSRTATPGYGYTF
TRBD1 | TRBJ1-4 | TRBV7-9 | NA | CASSPGQGTNEKLFF
TRBD1 | TRBJ2-4 | TRBV7-3 | many | CASSLTTGTGIQYF
NA | TRBJ1-4 | TRBV4-3 | NA | CASSQASVTNEKLFF
NA | TRBJ2-5 | TRBV20-1 | NA | CSARRPGGGETQYF
TRBD1 | TRBJ2-1 | TRBV18 | few | CASSLTGDEQFF
NA | NA | TRBV30 | NA | CAWSATLDGGTQYF
TRBD2 | TRBJ2-5 | TRBV4-2 | NA | CASSQALAGPVQETQYF
TRBD1 | TRBJ2-2 | TRBV29-1 | few | CSVEGQGTGELFF
NA | TRBJ1-5 | TRBV29-1 | many | CSVGQEGNQPQHF
NA | TRBJ2-1 | TRBV5-1 | NA | CASSLSGQPNEQFF
NA | TRBJ2-6 | TRBV11-2 | NA | CASRSATSGANVLTF
TRBD1 | TRBJ2-4 | TRBV30 | few | CAWSALTGMGNIQYF
NA | TRBJ1-3 | TRBV12-3/TRBV12-4 | NA | CASSVRGNTIYF
NA | TRBJ2-7 | TRBV21-1 | NA | CASSKGLGLWRYF
TRBD1 | TRBJ1-5 | TRBV5-5 | NA | CASSLDGQGSQPQHF
TRBD1 | TRBJ1-1 | TRBV14 | NA | CASSQRDRENTEAFF
NA | TRBJ2-1 | TRBV12-5 | NA | CASRSDPYNEQFF
NA | TRBJ2-2 | TRBV7-2 | NA | CASSRGRGGELFF
NA | TRBJ2-5 | TRBV27 | few | CASSLKAVYQETQYF
TRBD1 | TRBJ1-2 | TRBV6-2/TRBV6-3 | NA | CASSYHGTGYGYTF
TRBD1 | TRBJ2-7 | TRBV27 | NA | CASSPGQVNHEQYF